The text below deals with one T cell receptor beta chain. Some clones are missing from TCRdb's copy, which holds only in-frame ones; the method was immunoSEQ multiplex PCR. The sample carries about 150,000 clones, about 94% recorded once. The sample comes from a study of control samples from healthy donors and cancer patients. The CDR3 runs 14 residues. The ends lost 5 bases at V and 7 bases at J; junction bases unmatched: 3. Looked up from germline, CDR1 is SEHNR and CDR2 is FQNEAQ (reference sequence). The gene calls are TRBV7-9 and TRBJ1-6, with 9 bases lining up with TRBD1. The sequenced sample was blood. This TCR came from a man aged 40-49 years in good health. The CDR3, as DNA: TGTGCCAGCAGCCCCGGACAGGGGAATTCACCCCTCCACTTT. Protein sequence: CASSPGQGNSPLHF.